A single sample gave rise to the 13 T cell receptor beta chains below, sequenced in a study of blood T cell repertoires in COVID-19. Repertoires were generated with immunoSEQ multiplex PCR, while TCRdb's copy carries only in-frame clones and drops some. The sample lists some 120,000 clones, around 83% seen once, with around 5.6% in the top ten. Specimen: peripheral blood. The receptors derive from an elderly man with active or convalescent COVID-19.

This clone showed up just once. This chain's CDR3 is CAISASLGGDTQYF. CDR3 DNA: TGTGCCATCAGTGCATCCTTAGGGGGAGATACGCAGTATTTT. The J gene is TRBJ2-3, the V gene TRBV10-3; D perhaps matches TRBD1 (6 bases). The CDR3 totals 14 residues. The V gene's germline CDR1 is ENHRY and CDR2 SYGVKD. Trimming took 4 bases from V and 5 from J, leaving 13 bases between them.

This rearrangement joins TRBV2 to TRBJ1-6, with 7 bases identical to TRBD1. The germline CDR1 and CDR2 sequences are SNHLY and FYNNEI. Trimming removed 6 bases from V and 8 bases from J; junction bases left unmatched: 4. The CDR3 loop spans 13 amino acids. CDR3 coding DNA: TGTGCCAGCAGACAGGGGCCGGATTCACCCCTCCACTTT. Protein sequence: CASRQGPDSPLHF.

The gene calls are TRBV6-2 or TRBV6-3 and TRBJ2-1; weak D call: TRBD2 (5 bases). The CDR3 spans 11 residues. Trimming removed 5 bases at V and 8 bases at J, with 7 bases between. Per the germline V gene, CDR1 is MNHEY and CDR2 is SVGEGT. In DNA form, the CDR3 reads TGTGCCAGCAGTACTAGAGATGAGCAGTTCTTC. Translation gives CASSTRDEQFF.

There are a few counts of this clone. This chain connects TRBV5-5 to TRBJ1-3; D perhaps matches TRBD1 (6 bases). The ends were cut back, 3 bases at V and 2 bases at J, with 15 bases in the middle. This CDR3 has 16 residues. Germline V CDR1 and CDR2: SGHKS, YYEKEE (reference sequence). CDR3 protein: CASSSGQQGPGNTIYF. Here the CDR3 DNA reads TGTGCCAGCAGCTCGGGTCAACAGGGACCTGGAAACACCATATATTTT.

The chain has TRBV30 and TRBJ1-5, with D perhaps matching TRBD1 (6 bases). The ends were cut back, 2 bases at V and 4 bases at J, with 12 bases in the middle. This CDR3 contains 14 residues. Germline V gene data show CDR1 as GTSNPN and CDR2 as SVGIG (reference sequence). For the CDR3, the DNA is TGTGCCTGGAGTAAAGGCGGACAGAATCAGCCCCAGCATTTT. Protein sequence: CAWSKGGQNQPQHF.

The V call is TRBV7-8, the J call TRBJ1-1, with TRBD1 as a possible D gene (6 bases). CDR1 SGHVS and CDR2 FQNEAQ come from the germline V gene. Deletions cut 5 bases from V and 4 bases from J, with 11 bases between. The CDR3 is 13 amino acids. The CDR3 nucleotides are TGTGCCAGCAGCCCACAGGGTCCCACTGAAGCTTTCTTT. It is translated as CASSPQGPTEAFF.

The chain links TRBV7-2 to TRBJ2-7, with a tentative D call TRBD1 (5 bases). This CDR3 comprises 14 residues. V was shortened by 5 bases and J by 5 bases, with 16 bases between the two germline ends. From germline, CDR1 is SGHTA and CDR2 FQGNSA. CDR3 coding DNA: TGTGCCAGCAGCCTACCAGGCAGGGAAAACGAGCAGTACTTC. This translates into CASSLPGRENEQYF.

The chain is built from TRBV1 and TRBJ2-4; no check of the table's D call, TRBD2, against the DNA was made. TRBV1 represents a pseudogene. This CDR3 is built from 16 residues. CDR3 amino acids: CTSSPFRGWAKNIQYF. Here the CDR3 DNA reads TGCACCAGCAGCCCCTTTCGGGGGTGGGCCAAAAACATTCAGTACTTC.

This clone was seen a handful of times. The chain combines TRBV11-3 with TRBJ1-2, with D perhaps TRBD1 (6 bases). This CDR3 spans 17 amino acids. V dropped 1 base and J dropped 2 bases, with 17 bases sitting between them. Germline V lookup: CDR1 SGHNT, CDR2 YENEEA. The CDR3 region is CASSLARLEDSNYGYTF. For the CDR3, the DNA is TGTGCCAGCAGCTTAGCGAGGTTAGAGGACAGCAACTATGGCTACACCTTC.

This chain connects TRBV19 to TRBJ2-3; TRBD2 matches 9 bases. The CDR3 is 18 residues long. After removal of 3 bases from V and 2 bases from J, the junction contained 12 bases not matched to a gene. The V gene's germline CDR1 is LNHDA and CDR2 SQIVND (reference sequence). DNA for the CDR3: TGTGCCAGTAGTATGGGGGGATTCGGACTAGCGATCACAGATACGCAGTATTTT. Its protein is CASSMGGFGLAITDTQYF.

The CDR3 DNA is TGTGCCAGTCACGACACCTATAGCAATCAGCCCCAGCATTTT. It encodes CASHDTYSNQPQHF. The chain joins TRBV19 to TRBJ1-5; D remains unclear. Germline CDR1 and CDR2: LNHDA and SQIVND (reference sequence). Between the trimmed V and J ends, which lost 8 bases and 0 bases, there was a span of 11 bases. The CDR3 runs to 14 residues.

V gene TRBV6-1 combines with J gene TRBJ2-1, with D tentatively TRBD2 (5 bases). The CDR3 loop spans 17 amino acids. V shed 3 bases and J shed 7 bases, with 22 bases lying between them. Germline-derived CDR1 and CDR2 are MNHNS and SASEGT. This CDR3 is CASSEQIWSGGQNEQFF. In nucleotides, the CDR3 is TGTGCCAGCAGTGAGCAAATATGGAGCGGAGGCCAGAATGAGCAGTTCTTC.

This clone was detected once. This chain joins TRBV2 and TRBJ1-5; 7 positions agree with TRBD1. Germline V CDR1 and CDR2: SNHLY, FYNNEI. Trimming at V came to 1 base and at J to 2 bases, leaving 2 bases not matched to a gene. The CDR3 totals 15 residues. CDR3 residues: CASSEDQGGNQPQHF. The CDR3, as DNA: TGTGCCAGCAGTGAAGATCAGGGGGGCAATCAGCCCCAGCATTTT. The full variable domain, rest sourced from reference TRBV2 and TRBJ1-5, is EPEVTQTPSHQVTQMGQEVILRCVPISNHLYFYWYRQILGQKVEFLVSFYNNEISEKSEIFDDQFSVERPDGSNFTLKIRSTKLEDSAMYFCASSEDQGGNQPQHFGDGTRLSIL.